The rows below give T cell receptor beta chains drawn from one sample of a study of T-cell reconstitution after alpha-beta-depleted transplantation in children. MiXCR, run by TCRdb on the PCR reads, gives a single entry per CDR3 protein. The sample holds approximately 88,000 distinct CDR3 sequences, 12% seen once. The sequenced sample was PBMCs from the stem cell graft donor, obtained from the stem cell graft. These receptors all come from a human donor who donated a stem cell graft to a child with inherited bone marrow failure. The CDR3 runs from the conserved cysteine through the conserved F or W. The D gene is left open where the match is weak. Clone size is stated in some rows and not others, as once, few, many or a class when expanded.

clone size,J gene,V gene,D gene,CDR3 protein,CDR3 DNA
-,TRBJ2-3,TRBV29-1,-,CSVRDPQRDTQYF,TGCAGCGTCCGGGACCCCCAAAGGGATACGCAGTATTTT
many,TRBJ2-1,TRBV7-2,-,CASSSLPGYYNEQFF,TGTGCCAGCAGCTCACTACCGGGCTACTACAATGAGCAGTTCTTC
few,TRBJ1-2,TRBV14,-,CASSPSGNHYGYTF,TGTGCCAGCAGCCCCTCTGGAAACCACTATGGCTACACCTTC
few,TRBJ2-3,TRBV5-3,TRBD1,CARSQGQPHTDTQYF,TGTGCCAGAAGCCAGGGACAGCCTCACACAGATACGCAGTATTTT
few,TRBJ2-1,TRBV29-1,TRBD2,CSVEEGSGGSYNEQFF,TGCAGCGTTGAAGAGGGGAGCGGGGGGTCCTACAATGAGCAGTTCTTC
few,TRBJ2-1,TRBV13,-,CASSFGPNNEQFF,TGTGCCAGCAGCTTCGGACCCAACAATGAGCAGTTCTTC
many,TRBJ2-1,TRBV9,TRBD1,CASSPSDRARSSYNEQFF,TGTGCCAGCAGCCCCTCGGACAGGGCCAGGAGCTCCTACAATGAGCAGTTCTTC
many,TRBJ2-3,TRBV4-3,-,CASSQGGTTDTQYF,TGCGCCAGCAGCCAAGGGGGGACCACAGATACGCAGTATTTT
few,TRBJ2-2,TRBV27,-,CASSSRVSGTGELFF,TGTGCCAGCAGTTCGCGGGTCAGCGGCACCGGGGAGCTGTTTTTT
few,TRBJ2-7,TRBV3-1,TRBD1,CATGTDLTYEQYF,TGTGCCACCGGGACAGATTTAACCTACGAGCAGTACTTC
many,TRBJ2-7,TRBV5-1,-,CASSRGTSYEQYF,TGCGCCAGCAGCCGAGGGACCTCATACGAGCAGTACTTC
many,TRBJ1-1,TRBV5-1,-,CASSLAGIEAFF,TGCGCCAGCAGCTTGGCTGGAATTGAAGCTTTCTTT
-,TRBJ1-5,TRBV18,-,CASSGTADQPQHF,TGTGCCAGCTCGGGGACCGCCGATCAGCCCCAGCATTTT
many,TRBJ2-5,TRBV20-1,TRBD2,CSAAGTSGRAAETQYF,TGCAGTGCCGCCGGGACTAGCGGGAGGGCCGCAGAGACCCAGTACTTC
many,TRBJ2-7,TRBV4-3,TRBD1,CASSQGPYRGSHEQYF,TGCGCCAGCAGCCAAGGACCCTACAGGGGGTCTCACGAGCAGTACTTC
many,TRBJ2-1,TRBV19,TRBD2,CASWVSGRASYNEQFF,TGTGCCAGCTGGGTTAGCGGGAGGGCCTCCTACAATGAGCAGTTCTTC
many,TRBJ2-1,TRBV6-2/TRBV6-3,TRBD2,CASSSLRTRSYNEQFF,TGTGCCAGCAGTAGCCTCAGGACTAGATCCTACAATGAGCAGTTCTTC
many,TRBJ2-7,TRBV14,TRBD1,CASSQARTGVYEQYF,TGTGCCAGCAGCCAAGCAAGAACAGGGGTATACGAGCAGTACTTC
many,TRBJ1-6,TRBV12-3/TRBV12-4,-,CASSFGNSPLHF,TGTGCCAGCAGTTTCGGAAATTCACCCCTCCACTTT
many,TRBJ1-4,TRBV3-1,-,CASSHLEVQGKLFF,TGTGCCAGCAGCCATCTCGAGGTACAAGGAAAACTGTTTTTT
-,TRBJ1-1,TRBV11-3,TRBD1,CASSIDRATEAFF,TGTGCCAGCAGCATCGACAGGGCCACTGAAGCTTTCTTT
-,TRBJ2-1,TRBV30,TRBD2,CAWRATSGRAFNEQFF,TGTGCCTGGAGAGCAACTAGCGGGAGGGCTTTCAATGAGCAGTTCTTC
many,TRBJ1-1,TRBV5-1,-,CASSLTGGGNTEAFF,TGCGCCAGCAGCTTGACGGGGGGCGGGAACACTGAAGCTTTCTTT
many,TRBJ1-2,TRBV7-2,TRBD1,CASSRQGAGGYTF,TGTGCCAGCAGCAGACAGGGGGCTGGTGGCTACACCTTC
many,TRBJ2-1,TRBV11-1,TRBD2,CASSPYRTSREQFF,TGTGCCAGCAGCCCTTACAGGACTAGCAGAGAGCAGTTCTTC
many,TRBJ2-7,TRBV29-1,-,CSVYQGYEQYF,TGCAGCGTTTACCAGGGCTACGAGCAGTACTTC
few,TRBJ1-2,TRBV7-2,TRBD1,CASSHQDRGPYGYTF,TGTGCCAGCAGCCATCAGGACAGGGGACCTTATGGCTACACCTTC